This T cell receptor beta chain appears in the sequencing data of a study of T cell responses to AZD1222 COVID-19 vaccine. Across the whole study: Some second doses came at about 4 weeks and others at about 12 weeks; these were pooled.

Assay used: immunoSEQ multiplex PCR; TCRdb lists only in-frame clones, some missing. The sample consists of about 140,000 clones, about 89% of them appearing once. This CDR3 has 13 residues. Trimming cost V 8 bases and J 0 bases, with 10 bases left between them. CDR1 SGHTA and CDR2 FQGNSA come from the germline V gene. The sequence derives from an adult in good health. The specimen comprised peripheral blood, sampled on day 0 of AZD1222 vaccination. The chain carries TRBV7-2 and TRBJ1-2; D gene uncertain. CDR3 coding DNA: TGTGCCAGCGTTAACCCCCCTAACTATGGCTACACCTTC. Translating it yields CASVNPPNYGYTF.